This T cell receptor (beta chain) appears in the sequencing data of a study of T cell repertoires in cytomegalovirus infection. At the level of the study: As its CMV epitopes, the study selected recently identified HLA-C-restricted and well-studied HLA-B-restricted targets. Indications of both CMV infection and matching HLA type were provided by public TCR beta signatures.

Study-level findings and limits: HLA-C-restricted CMV clonotypes gave the most frequent clonotype in two of eight donors.

Germline CDR1 reads MGHRA; CDR2 reads YSYEKL. The V gene lost 0 bases and the J gene lost 3 bases, with 9 bases spanning the gap. This CDR3 is 15 amino acids long. TCRdb reprocessed the reads via MiXCR and lists one record per CDR3 protein. The table records 700,000 to 950,000 distinct CDR3 sequences, 32% of them present only once. Notes on this clonotype: Antigen unknown.

V usage is TRBV4-1 and J usage is TRBJ1-5, with D unclear. The sequence was obtained from a human donor in good health (CMV status not recorded). Some clones in this sample may be carry-over from other donors' samples. The source was cultured CD8+ T cells from PBMCs, collected from culture after CMV antigen stimulation. The CDR3 loop is CASSQDSTNNQPQHF. DNA for the CDR3: TGCGCCAGCAGCCAAGATTCCACAAACAATCAGCCCCAGCATTTT.